These 11 T cell receptor beta chains originate from one sample sequenced in a study of molecular identifiers for immune sequencing clone quantification (dated by TCRdb to 2016 to 2019). Libraries came from PCR. The sequencer listed for this sample is NextSeq 500. TCRdb cleaned the public reads at Q25 with fastp, built clones with MiXCR and kept in-frame beta chains. All rows with the same CDR3 protein become a single entry with the most common DNA and genes. This sample gives over 550,000 distinct CDR3 sequences in total; about 25% of them show up just once. About 0.84% of the sample lies in the top ten. Sequences were obtained from naive CD8+ T cells from blood, with Jurkat cell RNA spiked in. The cell subset or site label on this specimen signifies: FACS-sorted CD8+CD4-CCR7+CD45RA+ naive T cells. The receptors originated from a human donor in good health. Some libraries in this study had Jurkat cell RNA spiked in.

This clonotype has just a few counts. The V call is TRBV12-3 or TRBV12-4, the J call TRBJ2-3, with no clear D. V lost 5 bases and J lost 0, with 12 bases in between. This CDR3 is 15 amino acids long. CDR3 amino acids: CASSITDVSTDTQYF. The DNA of the CDR3 is TGTGCCAGCAGTATAACGGATGTTAGCACAGATACGCAGTATTTT.

V and J are TRBV11-2 and TRBJ2-3; D is uncertain. The germline V and J ends were trimmed by 3 bases and 2 bases, with 6 bases remaining between them. Per germline, CDR1 SGHAT and CDR2 FQNNGV. CDR3 length: 13 residues. This CDR3 reads CASSFVFTDTQYF. CDR3 coding DNA: TGTGCCAGCAGCTTTGTGTTCACAGATACGCAGTATTTT.

This clonotype was seen at least ten times. V usage is TRBV10-3 and J usage is TRBJ1-5; no firm D call. This CDR3 has 15 amino acids. The germline CDR1 and CDR2 sequences are ENHRY and SYGVKD. V lost 0 bases, J lost 3 bases, and 9 bases lay in between. The CDR3 nucleotides read TGTGCCATCAGTGAGTCGGCGACGCTCAATCAGCCCCAGCATTTT. Its translation is CAISESATLNQPQHF.

In the case of this clonotype: The CDR3 carries no conserved terminal phenylalanine or tryptophan, so it likely arises from a read error. The chain is built from TRBV20-1 and TRBJ1-6; D is uncertain. Germline lookup yields CDR1 DFQATT and CDR2 SNEGSKA (reference sequence). The V end was cut by 0 bases, the J end by 0 bases, with 12 bases between. This CDR3 spans 17 amino acids. Here the CDR3 DNA reads TGCAGTGCTAGAGACCAACTACCAGGCTCCTATAATTCACCCCTCCACTAT. This encodes CSARDQLPGSYNSPLHY.

On this clonotype itself: The conserved final phenylalanine or tryptophan is absent from the CDR3, which likely points to a read error. The chain combines TRBV28 with TRBJ1-1; tentatively, D is TRBD1 (5 bases). V was trimmed by 3 bases and J by 5 bases, leaving 10 bases between them. This CDR3 contains 13 residues. CDR1 is MDHEN, CDR2 SYDVKM, per germline. In DNA, the CDR3 is TGTGCCAGCAGTTTTGGGGGGTCAACTGAAGCTTTCTCT. Residues: CASSFGGSTEAFS.

As regards this clonotype: Mismatch with germline at one junction end may stem from a read error. V usage is TRBV27 and J usage is TRBJ2-3; TRBD2 matches at 13 bases. Germline loops: CDR1 MNHEY, CDR2 SMNVEV (reference sequence). The CDR3 totals 17 residues. The CDR3 reads CANSSGTSGILWDTQYF. The CDR3 nucleotides are TGTGCCAACAGTTCAGGGACTAGCGGGATCCTTTGGGATACGCAGTATTTT.

The chain recombines TRBV12-3 or TRBV12-4 with TRBJ2-1; 14 bases align to TRBD2. Trimming took 7 bases from V and 7 from J; bases not matched to a gene: 18. CDR3 length equals 19 residues. CDR3 in amino acids: CASNFSLGLAGVGANEQFF. The CDR3 DNA reads TGTGCCAGCAATTTTAGTCTGGGACTAGCGGGAGTGGGTGCGAATGAGCAGTTCTTC.

The chain has TRBV6-1 and TRBJ2-7; 9 bases are shared with TRBD1. The CDR3 loop spans 16 amino acids. Unmatched junction bases numbered 19, after V lost 6 bases and J lost 10 bases. In germline, CDR1 is MNHNS, CDR2 SASEGT. DNA for the CDR3: TGTGCCAGCAGAAGACAGGGGGACCCCTCCCCTTTAGAACAGTACTTC. Translating gives CASRRQGDPSPLEQYF.

This clonotype was observed a few times. The chain joins TRBV7-2 to TRBJ2-7; 7 bases fit TRBD1. V lost 5 bases and J lost 0; bases outside the gene matches: 7. In germline, CDR1 is SGHTA, CDR2 FQGNSA. CDR3 size: 15 residues. Here the CDR3 reads CASSLLRDSSYEQYF. CDR3 in DNA: TGTGCCAGCAGCCTCCTACGGGACAGCTCCTACGAGCAGTACTTC.

To note about this clonotype: With a much larger clone just one base away, this may be a read error. V gene TRBV5-6 combines with J gene TRBJ1-2; D remains ambiguous. This CDR3 comprises 14 residues. Germline CDR1 reads SGHDT; CDR2 reads YYEEEE. The DNA for the CDR3 is TGTGCCAGCAGCTTGCCCCAGAACGGCTATGACTACACCTTC. This codes for CASSLPQNGYDYTF.

As to this clonotype: A much more abundant neighbour one base away suggests this may be a read error. The rearrangement links TRBV2 to TRBJ2-7, with 9 bases lining up with TRBD2. This CDR3 comprises 13 residues. With 5 bases clipped from V and 5 bases from J, the junction kept 4 bases outside the gene matches. Germline V lookup: CDR1 SNHLY, CDR2 FYNNEI. DNA for the CDR3: TGTGCCAGCAGTAGCGGGAGGCCCGACGAGCAGTACTTC. It yields the protein CASSSGRPDEQYF.